A few counts support the clone carrying this TCR beta chain. The sample belongs to a study of long-term antiretroviral therapy in people with HIV. With survey level as its setting, the immunoSEQ assay was v3.0. Only in-frame clones appear in the TCRdb table, and some are missing; sequencing was by immunoSEQ multiplex PCR. There are fewer than 40,000 clones in the sample; roughly nine tenths occur only once, and less than 4.5% lies in the top ten. Germline V gene lookup returns CDR1 SGHNT and CDR2 YYREEE (reference sequence). The V end was cut by 1 base, the J end by 0 bases, with 17 bases between. The CDR3 is made up of 18 amino acids.

The sequence came from a woman between 50 and 59 years old with HIV. The sequencing used unsorted PBMCs, collected 1.2 years after starting antiretroviral therapy. The genes are TRBV5-4 and TRBJ1-5; no clear D. The CDR3 is CASSLFRRTLASNQPQHF. The CDR3, as DNA: TGTGCCAGCAGCTTGTTTCGCAGGACTTTAGCTAGCAATCAGCCCCAGCATTTT. Full variable domain (missing parts from reference TRBV5-4 and TRBJ1-5): ETGVTQSPTHLIKTRGQQVTLRCSSQSGHNTVSWYQQALGQGPQFIFQYYREEENGRGNFPPRFSGLQFPNYSSELNVNALELDDSALYLCASSLFRRTLASNQPQHFGDGTRLSIL.